This TCR beta chain was recorded in a study of response to subunit inactivated influenza vaccine. The CDR3 has 15 amino acids. Germline CDR1 SGHDN, CDR2 FVKESK. V lost 6 bases and J lost 8; bases outside the gene matches: 11. In TCRdb, the RT-PCR reads were re-called with MiXCR into one record per CDR3 protein. The table includes approximately 480,000 distinct CDR3 sequences, approximately 9.9% detected once. The chain uses TRBV14 and TRBJ2-1; 9 bases match TRBD1. Sequenced here: PBMCs from blood, sampled 40 to 50 days after vaccination. The clonotype comes from a man aged 45-65 years who received an inactivated influenza vaccine. Written as DNA, the CDR3 is TGTGCCAGCAGTACCGGGACAGGGATTATGTATGAGCAGTTCTTC. Translation: CASSTGTGIMYEQFF.